These 9 T cell receptor beta chains were all obtained from the same sample, sequenced in a study of T cell changes during pregnancy in multiple sclerosis. Sequencing used immunoSEQ multiplex PCR; TCRdb keeps in-frame clones, though not all of them. The sample gives some 71,000 clones, about nine tenths of which show up once; roughly 1.4% is in the top ten. Specimen: peripheral blood, collected in the third trimester of pregnancy. The receptor set was obtained from a female donor with multiple sclerosis, enrolled in a pregnancy study.

The chain links TRBV7-9 to TRBJ1-5; the D gene is possibly TRBD1 (5 bases). V was clipped by 2 bases and J by 4 bases, with 6 bases between them. The CDR3 length is 13 residues. Germline V gives CDR1 SEHNR, CDR2 FQNEAQ (reference sequence). CDR3 protein: CASSLRGNQPQHF. As DNA, the CDR3 is TGTGCCAGCAGCTTAAGGGGAAATCAGCCCCAGCATTTT.

This rearrangement joins TRBV28 to TRBJ1-2; no clear D. Germline-derived CDR1 and CDR2 are MDHEN and SYDVKM. This CDR3 comprises 14 residues. V was cut by 5 bases and J by 8 bases, with 18 bases left in between. The CDR3, as DNA: TGTGCCAGCAGTCTAAGCGGGAGACGAGGAGGCTACACCTTC. Protein: CASSLSGRRGGYTF.

The V call is TRBV15, the J call TRBJ2-3; D call uncertain. CDR1 and CDR2 (germline): LNHNV, YYDKDF (reference sequence). The CDR3 runs 14 residues. V was pared by 0 bases and J by 3 bases, with 7 bases between. The CDR3 protein is CATSRDGRTDTQYF. The CDR3 DNA reads as TGTGCCACCAGCAGAGATGGCAGGACAGATACGCAGTATTTT.

This chain connects TRBV9 to TRBJ1-2; 10 nucleotides agree with TRBD1. From germline, CDR1 is SGDLS and CDR2 YYNGEE. V was clipped by 3 bases and J by 8 bases; unmatched bases: 4. The CDR3 runs 13 residues. The CDR3 sequence is CASSGTGGGGYTF. The CDR3 DNA reads as TGTGCCAGCAGCGGGACAGGGGGAGGAGGCTACACCTTC. Complete variable domain (other parts from reference TRBV9 and TRBJ1-2): DSGVTQTPKHLITATGQRVTLRCSPRSGDLSVYWYQQSLDQGLQFLIQYYNGEERAKGNILERFSAQQFPDLHSELNLSSLELGDSALYFCASSGTGGGGYTFGSGTRLTVV.

The chain links TRBV15 to TRBJ2-7; TRBD1 matches 7 bases. Germline V gene data show CDR1 as LNHNV and CDR2 as YYDKDF (reference sequence). J was trimmed by 0 bases and V by 8 bases; bases with no gene match: 7. The CDR3 consists of 14 residues. CDR3: CATGAGTDSYEQYF. CDR3 DNA: TGTGCCACCGGGGCCGGGACAGACTCCTACGAGCAGTACTTC.

The V gene is TRBV15, the J gene TRBJ2-7; the D gene is possibly TRBD1 (5 bases). This CDR3 has 14 amino acids. Trimming left V 4 bases short and J 4 bases short, with 14 bases between. CDR1 and CDR2 from the germline V gene are LNHNV and YYDKDF (reference sequence). The CDR3 loop reads CATSTRELEYEQYF. The CDR3 DNA reads TGTGCCACCAGCACCAGGGAATTAGAGTACGAGCAGTACTTC.

This sequence joins TRBV5-1 and TRBJ2-3; TRBD2 might be the D (6 bases). Germline CDR1 reads SGHRS; CDR2 reads YFSETQ. The CDR3 is 15 residues long. V lost 3 bases and J 2 bases, leaving 13 bases between the germline ends. In DNA, the CDR3 is TGCGCCAGCAGCTCCGGGGGACCAGTCACAGATACGCAGTATTTT. Residues: CASSSGGPVTDTQYF.

The V call is TRBV6-1, the J call TRBJ2-2, with D perhaps TRBD2 (7 bases). This CDR3 contains 14 residues. Trimming shortened V by 5 bases and J by 3 bases, and 10 bases separated the two germline ends. The V gene's germline CDR1 is MNHNS and CDR2 SASEGT. CDR3 region: CASSRGADTGELFF. CDR3 nucleotide sequence: TGTGCCAGCAGTCGGGGGGCGGACACCGGGGAGCTGTTTTTT.

The chain links TRBV6-6 to TRBJ1-1; the match to TRBD1 covers 7 bases. The CDR3 spans 16 residues. V shed 8 bases, J shed 7 bases, and the junction held 19 bases outside the gene matches. The germline V gene encodes CDR1 MNHNY and CDR2 SVGAGI (reference sequence). The DNA for the CDR3 is TGTGCCAGCCAGCCGGACAGGTTCGAAGGGGTTGGTGAAGCTTTCTTT. The encoded protein is CASQPDRFEGVGEAFF.